A selection of T cell receptor beta chains follows, all from one sample in a study of cytomegalovirus exposure and HLA in healthy donors. Measured with immunoSEQ multiplex PCR; TCRdb has only the in-frame clones, and not every one. The data hold around 230,000 clones, with roughly 73% observed a single time. Sequenced: PBMCs. The receptors come from a boy aged 5-17 years in good health and CMV-seronegative. Each CDR3 is given with its conserved first and last residue. The D gene is left open where the match is weak. Clone sizes are given selectively: once, few, many, or a class where the clone is expanded.

>TRBV27|TRBJ1-1|NA|TRBD1
CASSFPGQGEAFF
TGTGCCAGCAGTTTCCCGGGACAGGGTGAAGCTTTCTTT
>TRBV19|TRBJ1-1|NA|NA
CASSIRQGATEAFF
TGTGCCAGTAGTATAAGGCAGGGCGCGACTGAAGCTTTCTTT
>TRBV9|TRBJ1-1|NA|NA
CASMEGPLNTEAFF
TGTGCCAGCATGGAGGGCCCGTTGAACACTGAAGCTTTCTTT
>TRBV5-1|TRBJ2-5|NA|NA
CASSFAHKETQYF
TGCGCCAGCAGCTTCGCGCATAAAGAGACCCAGTACTTC
>TRBV10-1|TRBJ2-7|NA|NA
CASSQGVTSYEQYF
TGCGCCAGCAGTCAGGGCGTTACTTCCTACGAGCAGTACTTC
>TRBV4-1|TRBJ2-3|few|TRBD2
CASSQDQRGAGDTQYF
TGCGCCAGCAGCCAAGATCAGCGGGGGGCGGGGGATACGCAGTATTTT
>TRBV6-6|TRBJ1-2|few|NA
CASNLRGTPRNYGYTF
TGTGCCAGCAATCTCCGGGGGACTCCGCGGAACTATGGCTACACCTTC
>TRBV4-2|TRBJ1-1|once|NA
CASSQGSTANTEAFF
TGTGCCAGCAGCCAAGGATCCACAGCGAACACTGAAGCTTTCTTT
>TRBV10-2|TRBJ1-2|NA|NA
CASRNRENYGYTF
TGCGCCAGCAGAAACCGGGAAAACTATGGCTACACCTTC
>TRBV5-6|TRBJ2-7|few|TRBD2
CASSPGLALHEQYF
TGTGCCAGCAGCCCGGGACTAGCTTTACACGAGCAGTACTTC
>TRBV19|TRBJ1-5|NA|TRBD1
CASTYLGTGGQPQHF
TGTGCCAGTACTTATCTGGGGACAGGGGGTCAGCCCCAGCATTTT
>TRBV7-9|TRBJ2-2|NA|TRBD1
CAIETGTGELFF
TGTGCCATAGAGACAGGGACCGGGGAGCTGTTTTTT
>TRBV25-1|TRBJ2-1|NA|NA
CASSLSLRGYNEQFF
TGTGCCAGCAGTCTGAGTTTAAGGGGGTACAATGAGCAGTTCTTC
>TRBV7-8|TRBJ1-2|NA|TRBD1
CASSPGQGNYGYTF
TGTGCCAGCAGCCCGGGACAGGGAAACTATGGCTACACCTTC
>TRBV29-1|TRBJ1-5|NA|NA
CSVTPDPGQPQHF
TGCAGCGTGACTCCCGACCCGGGACAGCCCCAGCATTTT
>TRBV5-4|TRBJ2-7|NA|NA
CASSPINTGTYEQYF
TGTGCCAGCAGTCCGATCAATACGGGAACCTATGAGCAGTACTTC
>TRBV19|TRBJ1-2|once|TRBD1
CASSDRGYGYTF
TGTGCCAGCAGCGACAGGGGCTATGGCTACACCTTC
>TRBV7-9|TRBJ1-2|NA|TRBD1
CASSFGDSNYGYTF
TGTGCCAGCAGCTTTGGGGACAGTAACTATGGCTACACCTTC
>TRBV7-9|TRBJ2-7|NA|NA
CASSLVGGSAYEQYF
TGTGCCAGCAGCTTAGTTGGAGGGTCCGCCTACGAGCAGTACTTC
>TRBV4-1|TRBJ1-1|NA|NA
CASSLLRGLTEAFF
TGCGCCAGCAGCCTTCTGCGGGGGCTAACTGAAGCTTTCTTT
>TRBV2|TRBJ2-7|NA|TRBD1
CASRDREAARDEQYF
TGTGCCAGCAGGGACAGGGAAGCTGCTCGGGACGAGCAGTACTTC
>TRBV4-2|TRBJ1-1|few|TRBD1
CASSQLQGDTEAFF
TGTGCCAGCAGCCAATTGCAGGGGGACACTGAAGCTTTCTTT
>TRBV10-3|TRBJ2-7|few|TRBD2
CAISEGAGAPYEQYF
TGTGCCATCAGTGAGGGAGCGGGAGCCCCCTACGAGCAGTACTTC
>TRBV19|TRBJ2-3|NA|TRBD2
CASSIDLLAGGTDTQYF
TGTGCCAGTAGTATAGATCTCCTAGCGGGAGGGACAGATACGCAGTATTTT
>TRBV12-5|TRBJ2-2|NA|TRBD1
CASGLQGAGELFF
TGTGCTAGTGGTTTACAGGGGGCCGGGGAGCTGTTTTTT
>TRBV5-1|TRBJ2-7|NA|NA
CASSLLSQGYEQYF
TGCGCCAGCAGCTTGTTGTCACAGGGCTACGAGCAGTACTTC
>TRBV9|TRBJ2-7|NA|TRBD1
CASSVDGTGAFGEQYF
TGTGCCAGCAGCGTAGATGGGACAGGAGCTTTCGGGGAGCAGTACTTC
>TRBV28|TRBJ1-4|NA|NA
CASSLPPGGEEEKLFF
TGTGCCAGCAGTTTACCTCCGGGTGGGGAGGAGGAAAAACTGTTTTTT
>TRBV5-2|TRBJ2-3|NA|NA
CASMIRHVSTSTDTQYF
TGTGCCAGCATGATTAGACACGTGTCTACGTCGACAGATACGCAGTATTTT
>TRBV6-5|TRBJ2-5|NA|TRBD2
CASSYRRGGGETQYF
TGTGCCAGCAGTTATAGGCGGGGGGGAGGGGAGACCCAGTACTTC
>TRBV30|TRBJ1-2|NA|NA
CAWSRRSFYGYTF
TGTGCCTGGAGTCGGAGGAGTTTCTACGGCTACACCTTC
>TRBV29-1|TRBJ2-1|few|NA
CSTETGTRQFF
TGCAGCACTGAAACCGGGACTCGGCAGTTCTTC
>TRBV9|TRBJ2-1|NA|TRBD2
CASSVGGSGNEQFF
TGTGCCAGCAGCGTAGGCGGGAGTGGGAATGAGCAGTTCTTC
>TRBV2|TRBJ2-7|few|TRBD2
CASSEDLPLAGGTYEQYF
TGTGCCAGCAGTGAAGATCTGCCCCTGGCGGGAGGAACCTACGAGCAGTACTTC
>TRBV5-1|TRBJ1-6|NA|NA
CASSWTDNSPLHF
TGCGCCAGCAGCTGGACAGATAATTCACCCCTCCACTTT
>TRBV7-9|TRBJ2-1|NA|TRBD2
CASSLAASGTRSYNEQFF
TGTGCCAGCAGCCTGGCGGCTAGCGGAACCCGCTCCTACAATGAGCAGTTCTTC
>TRBV4-1|TRBJ2-5|NA|NA
CASSQVMGEETQYF
TGCGCCAGCAGCCAAGTGATGGGAGAAGAGACCCAGTACTTC
>TRBV6-5|TRBJ1-3|NA|NA
CASSPGLFSGNTIYF
TGTGCCAGCAGTCCGGGACTGTTTTCTGGAAACACCATATATTTT
>TRBV5-6|TRBJ2-5|NA|NA
CASSLGGARGTQYF
TGTGCCAGCAGCTTAGGGGGGGCGCGGGGGACCCAGTACTTC
>TRBV4-1|TRBJ1-2|NA|NA
CASSQEIASQGFYGYTF
TGCGCCAGCAGCCAAGAAATTGCGAGCCAGGGCTTCTATGGCTACACCTTC
>TRBV5-4|TRBJ2-5|NA|TRBD1
CASSRPGQMLQETQYF
TGTGCCAGCAGCCGACCGGGACAGATGCTTCAAGAGACCCAGTACTTC
>TRBV6-5|TRBJ1-1|once|NA
CASERSMNTEAFF
TGTGCCAGTGAACGGAGCATGAACACTGAAGCTTTCTTT
>TRBV2|TRBJ2-7|NA|NA
CASSETAYEQYF
TGTGCCAGCAGTGAAACGGCCTACGAGCAGTACTTC
>TRBV2|TRBJ2-1|NA|NA
CASRLDRSYNEQFF
TGTGCCAGCAGACTCGATCGCTCCTACAATGAGCAGTTCTTC
>TRBV14|TRBJ1-2|NA|NA
CASSQDYSGLYGYTF
TGTGCCAGCAGCCAAGATTACTCAGGACTCTATGGCTACACCTTC
>TRBV19|TRBJ2-1|NA|NA
CASTTIAGAPYNEQFF
TGTGCCAGCACTACTATCGCGGGGGCACCCTACAATGAGCAGTTCTTC
>TRBV2|TRBJ2-7|once|NA
CASSEGQGGQLRF
TGTGCCAGCAGTGAAGGGCAGGGGGGCCAGTTAAGGTTC
>TRBV9|TRBJ2-7|NA|TRBD1
CASSVRTGALPDEQYF
TGTGCCAGCAGCGTTCGGACAGGGGCCCTCCCTGACGAGCAGTACTTC
>TRBV7-6|TRBJ2-3|NA|NA
CASSLGGDGDTQYF
TGTGCCAGCAGCTTGGGCGGGGATGGGGATACGCAGTATTTT
>TRBV18|TRBJ1-1|NA|TRBD1
CASSPGTGRVTEAFF
TGTGCCAGCTCACCAGGGACAGGAAGAGTCACTGAAGCTTTCTTT